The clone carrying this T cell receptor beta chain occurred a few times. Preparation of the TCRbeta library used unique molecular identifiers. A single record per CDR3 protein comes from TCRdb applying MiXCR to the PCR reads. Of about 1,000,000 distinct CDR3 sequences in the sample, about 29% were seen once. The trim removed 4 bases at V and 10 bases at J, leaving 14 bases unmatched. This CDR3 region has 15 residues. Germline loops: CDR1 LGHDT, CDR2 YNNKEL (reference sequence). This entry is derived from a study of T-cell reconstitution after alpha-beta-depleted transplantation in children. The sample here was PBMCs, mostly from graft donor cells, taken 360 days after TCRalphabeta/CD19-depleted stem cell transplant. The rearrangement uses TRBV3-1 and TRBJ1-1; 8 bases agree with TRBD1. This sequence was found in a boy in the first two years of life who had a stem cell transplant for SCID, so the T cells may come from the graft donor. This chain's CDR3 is CASSLYDRGSFGAFF. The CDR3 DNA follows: TGTGCCAGCAGCCTTTACGACAGGGGATCGTTCGGAGCTTTCTTT.